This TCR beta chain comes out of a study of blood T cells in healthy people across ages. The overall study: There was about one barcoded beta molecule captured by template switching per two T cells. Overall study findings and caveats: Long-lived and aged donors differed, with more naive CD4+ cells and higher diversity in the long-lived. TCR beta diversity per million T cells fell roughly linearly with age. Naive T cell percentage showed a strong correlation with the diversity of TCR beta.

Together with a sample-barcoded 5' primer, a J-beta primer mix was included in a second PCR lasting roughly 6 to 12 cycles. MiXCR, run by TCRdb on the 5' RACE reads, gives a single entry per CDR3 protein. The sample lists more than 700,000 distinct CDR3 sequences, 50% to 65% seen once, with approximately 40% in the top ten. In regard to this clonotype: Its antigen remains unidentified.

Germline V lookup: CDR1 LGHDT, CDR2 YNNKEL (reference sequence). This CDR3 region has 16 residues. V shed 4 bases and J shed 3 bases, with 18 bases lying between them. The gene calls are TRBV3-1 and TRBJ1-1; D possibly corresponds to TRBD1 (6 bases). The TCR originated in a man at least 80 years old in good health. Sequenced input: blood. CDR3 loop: CASSRGGWGSDTEAFF. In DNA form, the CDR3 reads TGTGCCAGCAGCCGAGGGGGTTGGGGCTCAGACACTGAAGCTTTCTTT.